The 24 T cell receptor beta chains presented below share a single source sample, sequenced in a study of control samples from healthy donors and cancer patients. The table came from immunoSEQ multiplex PCR; TCRdb's copy has only in-frame clones and leaves some out. The data hold around 19,000 clones, with roughly 80% observed a single time. Material for sequencing was PBMCs. These receptor sequences come from a man aged 80 or over with head and neck cancer.

This chain connects TRBV19 to TRBJ1-4; D gene ambiguous. V lost 4 bases, J lost 0 bases, and 6 bases lay in between. Looked up from germline, CDR1 is LNHDA and CDR2 is SQIVND (reference sequence). The CDR3 sequence is 14 residues long. CDR3 amino acids: CASSTLATNEKLFF. CDR3 bases: TGTGCCAGTAGTACGTTAGCAACTAATGAAAAACTGTTTTTT.

The rearrangement joins TRBV21-1 to TRBJ1-2; the table's D gene call, TRBD1, was not cross checked with the DNA. TRBV21-1 constitutes a pseudogene. This CDR3 contains 13 residues. Here the CDR3 reads CASSATVRGGYTF. The DNA for the CDR3 is TGTGCCAGCAGCGCCACAGTTAGGGGGGGCTACACCTTC.

This clone has more than one count but fewer than ten. J is TRBJ1-5 and V is TRBV2; D uncertain. The CDR3 spans 14 residues. Trimming pared 7 bases from V and 0 bases from J, leaving 10 bases between. Germline CDR1 and CDR2: SNHLY and FYNNEI. The CDR3 here is CASTTDNSNQPQHF. CDR3 nucleotide sequence: TGTGCCAGCACCACAGATAATAGCAATCAGCCCCAGCATTTT.

This clone appeared a single time. The chain recombines TRBV10-3 with TRBJ2-2; TRBD1 agrees at 9 bases. Germline V gene lookup returns CDR1 ENHRY and CDR2 SYGVKD. V lost 4 bases, J lost 0 bases, and 15 bases stayed unmatched. The CDR3 extends over 20 amino acids. The CDR3 region is CAISAFGGQGTPPNTGELFF. CDR3 coding DNA: TGTGCCATCAGTGCGTTTGGAGGACAGGGGACCCCACCGAACACCGGGGAGCTGTTTTTT.

The chain joins TRBV11-2 to TRBJ2-7; TRBD2 matches 12 bases. Germline V gene data show CDR1 as SGHAT and CDR2 as FQNNGV. With V trimmed by 4 bases and J by 2 bases, 3 bases remained unmatched. CDR3 length equals 15 residues. CDR3 DNA sequence: TGTGCCAGCAGCTCTGGACTAGCGGGGACCTACGAGCAGTACTTC. Residues: CASSSGLAGTYEQYF.

This clone appeared a single time. The V and J genes are TRBV5-1 and TRBJ2-7; 9 bases fit TRBD1. The CDR3 is made up of 14 amino acids. Germline trimming cut 2 bases from V and 1 base from J; bases unmatched to any gene: 1. Germline V gene lookup returns CDR1 SGHRS and CDR2 YFSETQ. The CDR3 here is CASSFGTGSYEQYF. The CDR3 DNA reads as TGCGCCAGCAGCTTCGGGACAGGGTCCTACGAGCAGTACTTC. The whole variable domain, remainder taken from reference TRBV5-1 and TRBJ2-7, is KAGVTQTPRYLIKTRGQQVTLSCSPISGHRSVSWYQQTPGQGLQFLFEYFSETQRNKGNFPGRFSGRQFSNSRSEMNVSTLELGDSALYLCASSFGTGSYEQYFGPGTRLTVT.

The rearrangement joins TRBV6-2 or TRBV6-3 to TRBJ1-6, with TRBD1 identical over 8 bases. The germline V gene has CDR1 MNHEY and CDR2 SVGEGT. The CDR3 has 14 residues. Trimming cost V 6 bases and J 7 bases; bases outside gene matches: 5. The CDR3 DNA reads TGTGCCAGCAGCCGACAGGGGCGGAATTCACCCCTCCACTTT. Its protein product is CASSRQGRNSPLHF.

This chain links TRBV5-4 with TRBJ1-2; D might be TRBD1 (6 bases). The CDR3 loop spans 14 amino acids. The germline V gene encodes CDR1 SGHNT and CDR2 YYREEE (reference sequence). The V and J ends lost 4 bases and 2 bases respectively, with 12 bases between them. The CDR3 here is CASSLWQGNYGYTF. CDR3 in DNA: TGTGCCAGCAGCCTCTGGCAGGGGAACTATGGCTACACCTTC.

This chain connects TRBV10-3 to TRBJ1-5; D is possibly TRBD1 (5 bases). The germline V gene encodes CDR1 ENHRY and CDR2 SYGVKD. The CDR3 is 16 residues long. V was shortened by 3 bases and J by 1 base, with 13 bases between the two germline ends. CDR3 region: CAISDFGQESNQPQHF. The CDR3, as DNA: TGTGCCATCAGTGATTTCGGACAAGAGAGCAATCAGCCCCAGCATTTT.

The J gene is TRBJ1-1, the V gene TRBV18; 8 bases line up with TRBD1. J lost 2 bases, V lost 6 bases, and 5 bases had no gene match. The CDR3 loop spans 14 amino acids. Germline V gene sequence: CDR1 KGHSH, CDR2 LQKENI. The DNA for the CDR3 is TGTGCCAGCTCCCTGGACAGGGCAAACACTGAAGCTTTCTTT. It specifies CASSLDRANTEAFF.

The chain uses TRBV5-1 and TRBJ2-5; D ambiguous. The germline V gene encodes CDR1 SGHRS and CDR2 YFSETQ. This CDR3 has 13 residues. V lost 0 bases, J lost 3 bases, and 6 bases lay in between. The DNA for the CDR3 is TGCGCCAGCAGCTTGGATGCAGAAGAGACCCAGTACTTC. This sequence encodes CASSLDAEETQYF.

By share, this clone ranks as medium-sized. Mismatch with germline at one junction end may stem from a read error. V usage is TRBV29-1 and J usage is TRBJ1-5; 12 nucleotides align to TRBD1. Germline lookup yields CDR1 SQVTM and CDR2 ANQGSEA. The CDR3 runs 13 residues. CDR3 region: CSVEGTGGQPQHF. CDR3 in DNA: TGCAGCGTCGAAGGGACAGGGGGCCAGCCCCAGCATTTT.

The genes are TRBV7-9 and TRBJ2-7; no clear D. Looked up from germline, CDR1 is SEHNR and CDR2 is FQNEAQ (reference sequence). The CDR3 consists of 13 residues. V was shortened by 4 bases and J by 4 bases, with 11 bases between the two germline ends. CDR3 nucleotides: TGTGCCAGCAGCTCCACGGGTCCTTACGAGCAGTACTTC. Translating it yields CASSSTGPYEQYF.

CDR3 in DNA: TGTGCCAGCAGCCCAACCGGGACAGGGACTGGAAACACCATATATTTT. Its translation is CASSPTGTGTGNTIYF. The genes are TRBV11-2 and TRBJ1-3, with 9 positions matching TRBD1. Germline lookup yields CDR1 SGHAT and CDR2 FQNNGV. V lost 5 bases and J lost 2; bases outside the gene matches: 7. The CDR3 consists of 16 residues.

The V call is TRBV13, the J call TRBJ2-5; 7 nucleotides agree with TRBD1. The CDR3 has 16 residues. The germline CDR1 and CDR2 sequences are PRHDT and FYEKMQ (reference sequence). V trimming: 4 bases; J trimming: 7 bases; junction bases outside the gene matches: 15. CDR3 residues: CASSSSGTEVPGTQYF. The CDR3 DNA is TGTGCCAGCAGCTCATCCGGGACAGAGGTGCCAGGGACCCAGTACTTC.

The CDR3 region has the DNA TGTGCCAGCAGTTTGGATTCCCTCAGCTGGCGGAGCACAGATACGCAGTATTTT. Translating it yields CASSLDSLSWRSTDTQYF. V usage is TRBV28 and J usage is TRBJ2-3, with D uncertain. The length of the CDR3 is 18 residues. The V end was cut by 3 bases, the J end by 0 bases, with 19 bases between. Germline assignment: CDR1 MDHEN and CDR2 SYDVKM.

This chain uses TRBV5-1 with TRBJ2-7; 7 bases line up with TRBD2. The CDR3 is made up of 16 amino acids. Losses at the gene ends were 3 bases for V and 1 base for J; bases not matched to a gene: 10. Germline values: CDR1 SGHRS, CDR2 YFSETQ. The CDR3 nucleotides are TGCGCCAGCAGCTCACAGACTAGCTTTGGGTCCTACGAGCAGTACTTC. As protein: CASSSQTSFGSYEQYF.

The V and J genes are TRBV4-1 and TRBJ2-7, with D perhaps assigned TRBD1 or TRBD2 (5 bases each). V lost 3 bases, J lost 4 bases, and 16 bases lay in between. The germline CDR1 and CDR2 sequences are MGHRA and YSYEKL. The CDR3 has 15 residues. The CDR3 reads CASSQDGTLFYEQYF. CDR3 nucleotides: TGCGCCAGCAGCCAGGATGGGACGCTATTTTACGAGCAGTACTTC.

The chain has TRBV6-1 and TRBJ2-5, with 7 bases fitting TRBD2. The CDR3 has 15 residues. The germline V gene encodes CDR1 MNHNS and CDR2 SASEGT. V lost 5 bases and J lost 2; bases outside the gene matches: 8. The CDR3 DNA reads TGTGCCAGCAGTTCCGGCGTGGGGGGGCAAGAGACCCAGTACTTC. Amino acids: CASSSGVGGQETQYF.

The genes are TRBV21-1 and TRBJ1-4. TRBV21-1 corresponds to a pseudogene. The CDR3 has 17 amino acids. The CDR3 here is CASSTSIAKVHNEKLFF. The CDR3 bases are TGTGCCAGCAGCACGTCGATAGCCAAGGTGCATAATGAAAAACTGTTTTTT.

The CDR3 coding sequence is TGTGCCAGCAGCTTAATGGCGGGACAGTCCTACGAGCAGTACTTC. This translates into CASSLMAGQSYEQYF. The chain joins TRBV11-1 to TRBJ2-7; perhaps TRBD1 as D (7 bases). This CDR3 comprises 15 residues. V was cut by 2 bases and J by 1 base, with 12 bases left in between. Germline V CDR1 and CDR2: SGHAT, FQDESV (reference sequence).

This clone was seen a few times. V and J are TRBV6-2 or TRBV6-3 and TRBJ2-5, with 10 bases lining up with TRBD1. Trimming cost V 4 bases and J 4 bases; bases outside gene matches: 15. Germline V gene lookup returns CDR1 MNHEY and CDR2 SVGEGT. The CDR3 covers 18 residues. The CDR3 coding sequence is TGTGCCAGCAGTTGGGACAGGGGCGTCTCAGGCCTTGGAGAGACCCAGTACTTC. Protein: CASSWDRGVSGLGETQYF.

The chain links TRBV6-5 to TRBJ2-7, with 10 bases identical to TRBD1. The junction had 3 bases not matched to a gene; V was cut back by 2 bases and J by 2 bases. CDR1 is MNHEY, CDR2 SVGAGI, per germline. CDR3 length: 15 amino acids. The CDR3 sequence: CASSYQGQGTYEQYF. CDR3 in DNA: TGTGCCAGCAGTTACCAGGGACAGGGGACCTACGAGCAGTACTTC.

This chain joins TRBV5-1 and TRBJ2-3; the D call may be TRBD1 or TRBD2 (6 bases each). The CDR3 totals 16 residues. V shed 4 bases and J shed 4 bases, with 19 bases lying between them. Germline V gene sequence: CDR1 SGHRS, CDR2 YFSETQ. CDR3 sequence (DNA): TGCGCCAGCAGCCCCGCGCCGGGGGCTACAGCAGATACGCAGTATTTT. Residues: CASSPAPGATADTQYF.